The table lists the clone carrying this T cell receptor beta chain with a few counts. Its antigen is unknown. This sample is part of a study of spatial heterogeneity in lung cancer. Study-wide context: Detection of beta-chain sequences consistently exceeded that of alpha-chain sequences. Regarding the study as a whole: Resection blood, more than follow-up blood, showed ubiquitous expanded tumor TCRs.

The sample's time point: sample taken at primary tumor resection. The study sequenced unsorted whole RNA from tumor, nontumor lung or frozen PBMC. Untreated early-stage non-small cell lung cancer patients, 72 in total, were the donors. TCRdb fed the 5' RACE reads into MiXCR, producing one record per CDR3 protein. The sample includes roughly 48,000 distinct CDR3 sequences, 10% to 15% seen only once; the top ten take 40% to 50%. The trim removed 5 bases at V and 6 bases at J, leaving 6 bases unmatched. The CDR3 sequence is 14 residues long. Per germline, CDR1 DFQATT and CDR2 SNEGSKA (reference sequence).

V is TRBV20-1 and J is TRBJ2-1, with 11 nucleotides matching TRBD2. The clonotype originates from a female donor with early-stage non-small cell lung cancer. The sample was PBMCs, taken at surgery. The CDR3 region has the DNA TGCAGTGCTCGTACTAGCGGGGGCTTCAATGAGCAGTTCTTC. Its translation is CSARTSGGFNEQFF.